Below, 17 T cell receptor beta chains from the same sample are listed, as sequenced in a study of blood T cell repertoires in COVID-19. Only in-frame clones appear in the TCRdb table, and some are missing; sequencing was by immunoSEQ multiplex PCR. The sample includes 230,000 or so clones, roughly 80% of them seen just once. Sequences were obtained from peripheral blood. All receptors derive from a woman aged 80 or older with COVID-19, enrolled during active disease.

As DNA, the CDR3 is TGTGCCAGCAGCCTCGACTTTGGAAACACCATATATTTT. It codes for CASSLDFGNTIYF. The rearrangement links TRBV3-1 (or the pseudogene TRBV3-2) to TRBJ1-3, with no clear D. CDR1 LGHDT and CDR2 YNNKEL come from the germline V gene (reference sequence). Trimming took off 4 bases at V and 3 bases at J, with 7 bases between the two ends. This CDR3 is 13 amino acids long.

The chain joins TRBV9 to TRBJ2-3; D uncertain. Germline V lookup: CDR1 SGDLS, CDR2 YYNGEE. Trimming took off 0 bases at V and 1 base at J, with 9 bases between the two ends. The length of the CDR3 is 15 residues. This CDR3 reads CASSVGSLRTDTQYF. For the CDR3, the DNA is TGTGCCAGCAGCGTAGGTAGTCTACGCACAGATACGCAGTATTTT.

This rearrangement joins TRBV2 to TRBJ1-6; D not resolved. Germline V gene lookup returns CDR1 SNHLY and CDR2 FYNNEI. The CDR3 covers 13 residues. V was trimmed by 6 bases and J by 8 bases, leaving 11 bases between them. For the CDR3, the DNA is TGTGCCAGCAGAGGCGCCCGGGATTCACCCCTCCACTTT. Translated, it gives CASRGARDSPLHF.

The chain links TRBV15 to TRBJ2-3; 8 positions match TRBD2. Germline V gene lookup returns CDR1 LNHNV and CDR2 YYDKDF (reference sequence). The CDR3 is 16 amino acids. After removal of 1 base from V and 0 bases from J, the junction contained 3 bases not matched to a gene. CDR3 residues: CATSRGSSGSTDTQYF. CDR3 nucleotide sequence: TGTGCCACCAGCAGAGGCTCTAGCGGGAGCACAGATACGCAGTATTTT.

The V and J genes are TRBV2 and TRBJ1-1, with D perhaps matching TRBD1 (5 bases). Trimming removed 1 base from V and 11 bases from J, with 14 bases in between. The germline CDR1 and CDR2 sequences are SNHLY and FYNNEI. CDR3 length: 13 amino acids. The CDR3 region is CASSEVAQGQAFF. CDR3 DNA sequence: TGTGCCAGCAGTGAAGTCGCCCAGGGTCAGGCTTTCTTT. The full variable domain, completed using reference TRBV2 and TRBJ1-1, is EPEVTQTPSHQVTQMGQEVILRCVPISNHLYFYWYRQILGQKVEFLVSFYNNEISEKSEIFDDQFSVERPDGSNFTLKIRSTKLEDSAMYFCASSEVAQGQAFFGQGTRLTVV.

This clone was observed a single time. V gene TRBV2 combines with J gene TRBJ1-1, with D possibly being TRBD1 (5 bases). Germline CDR1 SNHLY, CDR2 FYNNEI. The CDR3 contains 13 residues. V lost 6 bases, J lost 3 bases, and 11 bases lay in between. CDR3 in amino acids: CASSRVGDTEAFF. The CDR3 coding sequence is TGTGCCAGCAGCCGGGTAGGGGACACTGAAGCTTTCTTT.

This clone was counted ten times or more. The chain couples TRBV2 to TRBJ1-1, with TRBD1 as a possible D gene (6 bases). Trimming cost V 4 bases and J 1 base, with 10 bases left between them. Germline V gene lookup returns CDR1 SNHLY and CDR2 FYNNEI. The length of the CDR3 is 14 residues. In nucleotides, the CDR3 is TGTGCCAGCAGTGCCCGGACAGCGAACACTGAAGCTTTCTTT. Amino acids: CASSARTANTEAFF.

The chain employs TRBV9 and TRBJ1-2, with TRBD1 matching over 7 bases. The J segment lost 5 bases and the V segment lost 3 bases, leaving 13 bases of the junction unmatched. The germline CDR1 and CDR2 sequences are SGDLS and YYNGEE. The CDR3 is made up of 16 amino acids. The CDR3 spells CASSANAWVGQYGYTF. The CDR3 coding sequence is TGTGCCAGCAGCGCCAATGCATGGGTGGGACAGTATGGCTACACCTTC.

This chain links TRBV6-1 with TRBJ1-1; D possibly corresponds to TRBD1 (5 bases). Germline V CDR1 and CDR2: MNHNS, SASEGT. V lost 2 bases and J lost 7, with 11 bases in between. The CDR3 is 13 residues long. CDR3 sequence: CASSERGRGEAFF. The CDR3 nucleotides read TGTGCCAGCAGTGAAAGGGGAAGGGGTGAAGCTTTCTTT.

This clone was detected a few times. Mismatch with germline at one junction end may stem from a read error. This chain joins TRBV6-1 and TRBJ1-1, with 8 bases aligning to TRBD1. This CDR3 is 15 amino acids long. Germline V gives CDR1 MNHNS, CDR2 SASEGT. The CDR3 here is CASIEPGGMNTEAFF. CDR3 sequence (DNA): TGTGCCAGCATTGAACCAGGGGGCATGAACACTGAAGCTTTCTTT.

The chain uses TRBV2 and TRBJ2-1, with D hard to call. Germline lookup yields CDR1 SNHLY and CDR2 FYNNEI. V dropped 5 bases and J dropped 9 bases, with 5 bases sitting between them. The CDR3 sequence is 10 residues long. CDR3: CASSLSEQFF. The CDR3 DNA reads as TGTGCCAGCAGTCTGAGTGAGCAGTTCTTC.

The chain combines TRBV6-5 with TRBJ1-2, with TRBD1 matching 12 bases. CDR1 and CDR2 from the germline V gene are MNHEY and SVGAGI. V lost 6 bases to trimming and J lost 4 bases; unmatched junction nucleotides: 6. The CDR3 is 15 residues long. The CDR3 DNA is TGTGCCAGCAGGGGGGGACAGGGGGCCGTCTATGGCTACACCTTC. Residues: CASRGGQGAVYGYTF.

In this sample, this clone turned up a few times. Distinct nucleotide sequences in the sample also encode this CDR3. The rearrangement uses TRBV7-9 and TRBJ1-1, with D maybe TRBD1 (5 bases). Trimming cost V 1 base and J 11 bases, with 11 bases left between them. The CDR3 extends over 12 amino acids. Germline CDR1 SEHNR, CDR2 FQNEAQ (reference sequence). CDR3 protein: CASSLVAGYAFF. The DNA of the CDR3 is TGTGCCAGCAGCTTAGTTGCAGGGTACGCTTTCTTT.

This chain connects TRBV5-1 to TRBJ1-3; no firm D call. The CDR3 is 15 residues long. V was cut by 4 bases and J by 0 bases, with 11 bases left in between. Germline V CDR1 and CDR2: SGHRS, YFSETQ. Here the CDR3 DNA reads TGCGCCAGCAGCCCGAACCCGAGCTCTGGAAACACCATATATTTT. Translation: CASSPNPSSGNTIYF.

Turning to this clone: This specimen includes other DNA sequences encoding the same CDR3. The rearrangement joins TRBV6-2 or TRBV6-3 to TRBJ2-7; TRBD1 aligns across 9 bases. This CDR3 comprises 14 residues. V lost 2 bases and J lost 2; bases outside the gene matches: 1. CDR1 is MNHEY, CDR2 SVGEGT, per germline. Written as DNA, the CDR3 is TGTGCCAGCAGTTACGACAGGGGGGCCTACGAGCAGTACTTC. As protein: CASSYDRGAYEQYF.

This sequence joins TRBV4-1 and TRBJ2-7; D may be TRBD1 (6 bases). The germline V and J ends were trimmed by 0 bases and 4 bases, with 19 bases remaining between them. The CDR3 spans 17 residues. CDR1 MGHRA and CDR2 YSYEKL come from the germline V gene. For the CDR3, the DNA is TGCGCCAGCAGCCAAGATCCGAGAGGGACAAGCCCTTACGAGCAGTACTTC. It specifies CASSQDPRGTSPYEQYF.

The V call is TRBV19, the J call TRBJ1-3; D is undetermined. Deletions cut 5 bases from V and 0 bases from J, with 8 bases between. The CDR3 has 14 amino acids. Germline CDR1 and CDR2: LNHDA and SQIVND (reference sequence). The CDR3 spells CASSPTASGNTIYF. The CDR3 DNA sequence: TGTGCCAGTAGTCCAACAGCCTCTGGAAACACCATATATTTT.